This T cell receptor (beta chain) derives from a study of shared clonotypes between healthy human individuals. V shed 8 bases and J 3 bases; nucleotides not matched to a gene: 11. From germline, CDR1 is LNHDA and CDR2 SQIVND (reference sequence). The CDR3 has 15 residues. Libraries were prepared by immunoSEQ multiplex PCR; TCRdb keeps only in-frame clonotypes and omits some of them. The sample has a few million clones, 93% seen once. The investigators split CD4+ cells into a CD45RA+ naive subset and a CD45RA-negative memory subset. The study, taken as a whole, reports: Relative to clonotypes present in all four donors, those not shared had lower generation probabilities. Inspection by rarefaction showed sorted-subset sequencing to be incomplete despite large depth. Naive subsets generally had larger estimated richness than memory subsets.

With respect to this clone: Its antigen is not known.

Sequenced sample: naive CD4+ T cells from PBMCs. Noted subset: CD45RA+ positively selected. The V gene is TRBV19, the J gene TRBJ1-1, with 8 bases matching TRBD1. This receptor was obtained from a man between 18 and 35 years old in good health. Some clones in this sample may be carry-over from other donors' samples. DNA of the CDR3: TGTGCCAGTTCGGAGACAGGGGAAGCGCACACTGAAGCTTTCTTT. It encodes CASSETGEAHTEAFF.